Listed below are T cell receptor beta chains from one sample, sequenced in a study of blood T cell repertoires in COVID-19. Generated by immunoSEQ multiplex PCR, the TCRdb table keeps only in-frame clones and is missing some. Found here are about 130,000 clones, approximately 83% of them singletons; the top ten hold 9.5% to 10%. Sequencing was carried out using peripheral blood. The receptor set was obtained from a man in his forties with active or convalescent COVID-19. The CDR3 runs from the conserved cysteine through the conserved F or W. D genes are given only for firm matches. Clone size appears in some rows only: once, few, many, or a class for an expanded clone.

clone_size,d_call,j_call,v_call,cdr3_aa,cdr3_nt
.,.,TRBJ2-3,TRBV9,CASSVGESTDTQYF,TGTGCCAGCAGCGTAGGGGAGAGCACAGATACGCAGTATTTT
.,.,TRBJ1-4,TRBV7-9,CASSFWAAANEKLFF,TGTGCCAGCAGCTTTTGGGCAGCCGCTAATGAAAAACTGTTTTTT
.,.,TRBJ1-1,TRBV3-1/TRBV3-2,CASPGENTEAFF,TGTGCCAGCCCAGGGGAGAACACTGAAGCTTTCTTT
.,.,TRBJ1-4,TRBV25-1,CASSEPPAGEKLFF,TGTGCCAGCAGTGAGCCCCCCGCCGGGGAAAAACTGTTTTTT
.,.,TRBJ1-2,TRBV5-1,CASGEGNYGYTF,TGCGCCAGCGGCGAGGGTAACTATGGCTACACCTTC
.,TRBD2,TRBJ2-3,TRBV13,CASSLAAGVADTQYF,TGTGCCAGCAGCTTAGCGGCGGGGGTGGCAGATACGCAGTATTTT
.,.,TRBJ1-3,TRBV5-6,CASSLVGSLGNTIYF,TGTGCCAGCAGCTTGGTGGGCAGCTTGGGAAACACCATATATTTT
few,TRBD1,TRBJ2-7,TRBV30,CAWAPGQLREQYF,TGTGCCTGGGCTCCGGGACAGCTTCGGGAGCAGTACTTC
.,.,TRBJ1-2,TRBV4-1,CASSQEPKGAYYGYTF,TGCGCCAGCAGCCAAGAACCTAAAGGGGCGTACTATGGCTACACCTTC
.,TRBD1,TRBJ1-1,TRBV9,CASSAQGTKTEAFF,TGTGCCAGCAGCGCACAGGGGACCAAGACTGAAGCTTTCTTT
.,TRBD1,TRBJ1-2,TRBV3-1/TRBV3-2,CASSLRDRGYTF,TGTGCCAGCAGCCTCCGGGACAGAGGCTACACCTTC
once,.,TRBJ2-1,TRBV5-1,CASSLGVSSYNEQFF,TGCGCCAGCAGCTTGGGTGTCAGCTCCTACAATGAGCAGTTCTTC
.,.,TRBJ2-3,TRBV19,CASSIAAVRTDTQYF,TGTGCCAGTAGTATCGCAGCGGTCCGCACAGATACGCAGTATTTT
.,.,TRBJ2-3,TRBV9,CASSPRLMATDTQYF,TGTGCCAGCAGCCCCAGGCTCATGGCCACAGATACGCAGTATTTT
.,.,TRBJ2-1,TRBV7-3,CASSLDIIGEQFF,TGTGCCAGCAGCCTAGATATTATCGGAGAGCAGTTCTTC
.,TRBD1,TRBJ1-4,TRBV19,CASSAGGKAVEKLFF,TGTGCCAGTAGTGCAGGGGGCAAGGCCGTTGAAAAACTGTTTTTT
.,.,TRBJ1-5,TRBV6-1,CASSEAFGGNQPQHF,TGTGCCAGCAGTGAAGCCTTCGGGGGCAATCAGCCCCAGCATTTT
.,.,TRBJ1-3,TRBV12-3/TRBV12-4,CASSLRDTIYF,TGTGCCAGCAGTTTACGGGACACCATATATTTT
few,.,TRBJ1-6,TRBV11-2,CASSSTLGGLDSPLHF,TGTGCCAGCAGCTCCACCCTCGGCGGGTTGGATTCACCCCTCCACTTT
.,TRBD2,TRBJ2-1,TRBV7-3,CASSLTAGGSSGEQFF,TGTGCCAGCAGCTTAACGGCGGGGGGTTCCTCCGGTGAGCAGTTCTTC
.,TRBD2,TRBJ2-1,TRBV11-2,CASSGRVQRGGTNNEQFF,TGTGCCAGCAGCGGTAGGGTACAGCGGGGGGGGACGAACAATGAGCAGTTCTTC
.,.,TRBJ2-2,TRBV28,CASSLPGPGGGELFF,TGTGCCAGCAGCCTACCAGGACCAGGAGGTGGGGAGCTGTTTTTT
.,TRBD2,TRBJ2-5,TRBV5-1,CASRRGDKETQYF,TGCGCCAGCAGACGGGGGGATAAAGAGACCCAGTACTTC
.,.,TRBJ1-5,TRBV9,CASSPRNGGGNQPQHF,TGTGCCAGCAGCCCCCGTAACGGAGGAGGCAATCAGCCCCAGCATTTT
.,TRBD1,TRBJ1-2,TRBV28,CASSPTGNHGYTF,TGTGCCAGCAGCCCGACAGGGAACCATGGCTACACCTTC
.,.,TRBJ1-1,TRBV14,CASSRHPDRNTEAFF,TGTGCCAGCAGCCGCCATCCGGACAGGAACACTGAAGCTTTCTTT
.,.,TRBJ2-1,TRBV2,CASSLGNEQFF,TGTGCCAGCTCCCTAGGCAATGAGCAGTTCTTC
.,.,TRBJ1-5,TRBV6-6,CASSYGGDSNQPQHF,TGTGCCAGCAGTTATGGGGGGGATAGCAATCAGCCCCAGCATTTT
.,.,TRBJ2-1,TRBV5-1,CASSLDRGSSYNEQFF,TGCGCCAGCAGCTTGGATCGGGGTAGCTCCTACAATGAGCAGTTCTTC
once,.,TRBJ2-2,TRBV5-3,CARSVSGATGELFF,TGTGCCAGAAGCGTCTCAGGGGCCACCGGGGAGCTGTTTTTT
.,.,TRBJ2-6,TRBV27,CASSSGSSGANVLTF,TGTGCCAGCAGCTCCGGGAGCTCTGGGGCCAACGTCCTGACTTTC